Each of the 21 T cell receptor beta chains below was sequenced from the same sample in a study of breast tumors, draining lymph nodes, adjacent tissues. TCRdb fed the multiplex PCR reads into MiXCR, producing one record per CDR3 protein. Of approximately 90,000 distinct CDR3 sequences listed, approximately 30% are singletons. Axillary draining lymph nodes of breast cancer patients supplied the node samples. Sequencing was carried out using axillary lymph node tissue. All receptors derive from a female donor with breast cancer. Some clones in this sample may be carry-over from other donors' samples.

The chain carries TRBV15 and TRBJ2-3; 9 nucleotides align to TRBD1. Looked up from germline, CDR1 is LNHNV and CDR2 is YYDKDF (reference sequence). V lost 3 bases to trimming and J lost 3 bases; unmatched junction nucleotides: 7. The CDR3 consists of 16 residues. The CDR3 DNA is TGTGCCACCAGCAGCGTGGGACAGGGAGGGACAGATACGCAGTATTTT. As protein: CATSSVGQGGTDTQYF.

This clonotype was recorded at least ten times. This chain joins TRBV25-1 and TRBJ1-6, with D possibly matching TRBD1 (5 bases). This CDR3 comprises 14 residues. Germline values: CDR1 MGHDK, CDR2 SYGVNS. V was shortened by 6 bases and J by 8 bases, with 14 bases between the two germline ends. This CDR3 reads CASRMDNSHSPLHF. The CDR3 DNA reads TGTGCCAGCAGGATGGACAATTCACATTCACCCCTCCACTTT.

This clonotype was detected many times. The J gene is TRBJ2-5, the V gene TRBV6-6; TRBD1 might be the D (6 bases). The V end was cut by 5 bases, the J end by 5 bases, with 15 bases between. This CDR3 contains 14 residues. Germline CDR1 is MNHNY and CDR2 is SVGAGI (reference sequence). This chain's CDR3 is CASSHLQGRETQYF. In DNA, the CDR3 is TGTGCCAGCAGTCACTTACAGGGTAGGGAGACCCAGTACTTC.

By sample share, this clonotype is medium-sized. The chain links TRBV29-1 to TRBJ1-2, with 8 bases identical to TRBD1. V lost 6 bases, J lost 2 bases, and 8 bases stayed unmatched. The CDR3 is 14 amino acids. Looked up from germline, CDR1 is SQVTM and CDR2 is ANQGSEA. This CDR3 is CSVTTGDGNYGYTF. The DNA of the CDR3 is TGCAGCGTCACGACAGGGGACGGGAACTATGGCTACACCTTC.

This clonotype was detected many times. This rearrangement joins TRBV9 to TRBJ2-1; 9 bases align to TRBD2. V lost 0 bases to trimming and J lost 7 bases; unmatched junction nucleotides: 8. Germline V CDR1 and CDR2: SGDLS, YYNGEE. The CDR3 is 16 residues long. CDR3 coding DNA: TGTGCCAGCAGCGTAGCCCCCGGACTAGCGTTAAATGAGCAGTTCTTC. Protein: CASSVAPGLALNEQFF.

This clonotype showed up many times. The chain joins TRBV13 to TRBJ2-7; D is uncertain. The ends were cut back, 2 bases at V and 3 bases at J, with 8 bases in the middle. In germline, CDR1 is PRHDT, CDR2 FYEKMQ (reference sequence). The CDR3 has 13 amino acids. In nucleotides, the CDR3 is TGTGCCAGCAGCTTAACTCAAGGCTACGAGCAGTACTTC. It yields the protein CASSLTQGYEQYF.

A remark on this clonotype: The junction departs from the called germline gene at one end, perhaps through a read error. V is TRBV11-2 and J is TRBJ1-3; no clear D gene. The CDR3 is 15 residues long. In germline, CDR1 is SGHAT, CDR2 FQNNGV. The CDR3: CASSPGSRSGSTIYF. In nucleotides, the CDR3 is TGTGCCAGCAGCCCCGGATCACGGTCTGGAAGCACCATATATTTT.

Comment on this clonotype: The conserved phenylalanine or tryptophan is not found at the CDR3 terminus, so this likely reflects a read error. The chain is built from TRBV24-1 and TRBJ1-5; D remains ambiguous. CDR1 is KGHDR, CDR2 SFDVKD, per germline. CDR3 length: 14 residues. CDR3 in amino acids: CAASGSLGNQPQHL. CDR3 coding DNA: TGTGCCGCCAGTGGCAGTCTCGGTAATCAGCCCCAGCATCTT.

This clonotype showed up many times. CDR3 amino acids: CASSPTGNRYTIYF. The CDR3 nucleotides are TGTGCCAGCAGCCCCACAGGAAATCGGTACACCATATATTTT. This chain links TRBV12-3 or TRBV12-4 with TRBJ1-3; TRBD1 is a possible D gene (5 bases). The CDR3 sequence is 14 residues long. Trimming left V 6 bases short and J 8 bases short, with 17 bases between.

Turning to this clonotype: This may stem from a read error, because a much larger clone lies one nucleotide away. No DNA is shown, since the ends of the CDR3 on it are uncertain; the CDR3 is the one TCRdb lists. The chain links TRBV9 to TRBJ2-7; the DNA was not compared with TRBD1, the D call given in the table. The CDR3 contains 14 residues when both ends are counted. Germline V gene lookup returns CDR1 SGDLS and CDR2 YYNGEE. Here the CDR3 reads CANSFGQGAYEQSF.

This clonotype was observed many times. V and J are TRBV20-1 and TRBJ2-1; 9 bases fit TRBD1. J was trimmed by 1 base and V by 5 bases; bases with no gene match: 6. Germline CDR1 reads DFQATT; CDR2 reads SNEGSKA (reference sequence). The CDR3 is 15 amino acids. CDR3 residues: CSAGPGTGSYNEQFF. CDR3 DNA sequence: TGCAGTGCTGGGCCAGGGACAGGGTCCTACAATGAGCAGTTCTTC.

This clonotype was seen at least ten times. The gene calls are TRBV6-1 and TRBJ2-3; unclear D gene. This CDR3 is 15 amino acids long. Trimming took 3 bases from V and 3 from J, leaving 13 bases between them. Germline loops: CDR1 MNHNS, CDR2 SASEGT. The CDR3 here is CASSEGFQSTDTQYF. For the CDR3, the DNA is TGTGCCAGCAGTGAGGGGTTTCAGTCAACAGATACGCAGTATTTT.

Ten or more counts support this clonotype. The V gene is TRBV7-2, the J gene TRBJ2-4, with 8 positions matching TRBD1. The V gene's germline CDR1 is SGHTA and CDR2 FQGNSA. V was clipped by 4 bases and J by 7 bases; unmatched bases: 0. The CDR3 has 12 residues. The CDR3 DNA sequence: TGTGCCAGCAGCTGGACAGGGAACATTCAGTACTTC. Amino acid sequence: CASSWTGNIQYF.

The sample holds many counts of this clonotype. The DNA of the CDR3 is TGTGCCAGCAGCGTAGATCAAGGGGAGCTTGGTGAGCAGTACTTC. Translating it yields CASSVDQGELGEQYF. The genes are TRBV9 and TRBJ2-7, with D perhaps assigned TRBD1 or TRBD2 (5 bases each). Germline CDR1 is SGDLS and CDR2 is YYNGEE. The V end lost 0 bases, the J end lost 7 bases, and 17 bases lay between the germline ends. CDR3 length: 15 residues.

V is TRBV4-3 and J is TRBJ2-3; 12 bases are shared with TRBD2. After removal of 6 bases from V and 8 bases from J, the junction contained 6 bases not matched to a gene. From germline, CDR1 is LGHNA and CDR2 YSLEER. CDR3 length: 14 amino acids. The CDR3, as DNA: TGCGCCAGCAGGCCTAGCGGGAGGGCCGGTACGCAGTATTTT. This translates into CASRPSGRAGTQYF.

This clonotype showed up many times. The CDR3 region has the DNA TGCAGCGCAAACGACGGTGTAGCCAAAAACATTCAGTACTTC. Translation: CSANDGVAKNIQYF. The V and J genes are TRBV29-1 and TRBJ2-4, with D uncertain. Trimming took off 7 bases at V and 0 bases at J, with 13 bases between the two ends. Germline values: CDR1 SQVTM, CDR2 ANQGSEA. This CDR3 comprises 14 residues.

This clonotype showed up many times. This rearrangement joins TRBV5-6 to TRBJ1-3; D not resolved. The CDR3 has 14 residues. Per germline, CDR1 SGHDT and CDR2 YYEEEE. The V end lost 5 bases, the J end lost 4 bases, and 13 bases lay between the germline ends. The CDR3 is CASRERGRGNTIYF. DNA for the CDR3: TGTGCCAGCAGGGAAAGAGGGCGCGGAAACACCATATATTTT.

The chain joins TRBV7-6 to TRBJ2-1; TRBD2 matches 7 bases. This CDR3 comprises 16 residues. The V gene's germline CDR1 is SGHVS and CDR2 FNYEAQ. V dropped 1 base and J dropped 2; count of bases not matched to a gene: 5. The CDR3 sequence is CASSLGLADAYNEQFF. CDR3 coding DNA: TGTGCCAGCAGCTTAGGACTAGCAGACGCCTACAATGAGCAGTTCTTC.

The V call is TRBV12-3 or TRBV12-4, the J call TRBJ2-5; 9 bases agree with TRBD1. Trimming at V came to 2 bases and at J to 6 bases, leaving 7 bases not matched to a gene. The CDR3 extends over 15 amino acids. The CDR3, as DNA: TGTGCCAGCAGTTTAAGACAGGGGGGTGGGAAGACCCAGTACTTC. Its translation: CASSLRQGGGKTQYF.

In this sample, this clonotype turned up many times. The V and J genes are TRBV11-1 and TRBJ2-1; D unresolved. V dropped 3 bases and J dropped 3 bases, with 15 bases sitting between them. The germline gives CDR1 SGHAT, CDR2 FQDESV (reference sequence). There are 16 residues in the CDR3. CDR3 DNA sequence: TGTGCCAGCAGCTTCCCTCGCGACACAAACTACAATGAGCAGTTCTTC. This codes for CASSFPRDTNYNEQFF.

Many counts were recorded for this clonotype. The rearrangement joins TRBV10-2 to TRBJ2-1, with D hard to call. The germline V and J ends were trimmed by 8 bases and 7 bases, with 15 bases remaining between them. Per the germline V gene, CDR1 is WSHSY and CDR2 is SAAADI. The CDR3 runs to 13 residues. CDR3 sequence reads: CASDTRSRNEQFF. The CDR3 DNA is TGCGCCAGCGATACCAGGAGCCGAAATGAGCAGTTCTTC.